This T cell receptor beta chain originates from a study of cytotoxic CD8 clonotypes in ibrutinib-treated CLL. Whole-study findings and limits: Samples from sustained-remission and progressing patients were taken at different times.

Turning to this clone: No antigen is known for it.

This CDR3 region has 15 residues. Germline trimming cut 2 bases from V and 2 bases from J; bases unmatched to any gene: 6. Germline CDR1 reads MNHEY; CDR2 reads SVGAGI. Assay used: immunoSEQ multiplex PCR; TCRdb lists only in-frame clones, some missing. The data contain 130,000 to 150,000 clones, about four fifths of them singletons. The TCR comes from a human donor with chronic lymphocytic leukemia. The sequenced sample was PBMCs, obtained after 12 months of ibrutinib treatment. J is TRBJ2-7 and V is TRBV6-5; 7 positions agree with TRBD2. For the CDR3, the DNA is TGTGCCAGCAGTTACCCTAGCGGAGGAACCTACGAGCAGTACTTC. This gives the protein CASSYPSGGTYEQYF.